Described below is a single T cell receptor beta chain sequence and its context. Antigen unknown. This entry belongs to a study of a mutant IDH1 vaccine in newly diagnosed glioma. The wider study: Patients, over weeks 1, 3, 5, 7, 11, 15, 19 and 23, received a total of eight vaccinations. Treated patients, averaging about 40 years, were about 62% male and roughly 38% female. It was radiotherapy, temozolomide, or both that patients received previously, with most receiving both.

Time point denoted: week 23, last vaccination. All doses held 300 ug of mutant IDH1 20-mer peptide, with topical imiquimod. New WHO grade 3 or 4 IDH1-mutant, ATRX-lost astrocytomas were present in all donors. The CDR3 sequence is 13 residues long. The germline V gene encodes CDR1 SGHNT and CDR2 YYREEE (reference sequence). V gave up 3 bases and J gave up 7 bases, with 11 bases separating them. Assay used: immunoSEQ multiplex PCR; TCRdb lists only in-frame clones, some missing. This table has around 78,000 clones, 75% to 85% appearing once. The sequence was obtained from a man aged 25 to 45 with glioma. Some clones in this sample may be carry-over from other donors' samples. The rearrangement uses TRBV5-4 and TRBJ2-4, with a weak D call TRBD1 (6 bases). The sequencing used PBMCs, collected from a glioma patient whose treatment included an IDH1 peptide vaccine. The CDR3 region has the DNA TGTGCCAGCAGCTCACAGGGAAACAACATTCAGTACTTC. Amino acids: CASSSQGNNIQYF.